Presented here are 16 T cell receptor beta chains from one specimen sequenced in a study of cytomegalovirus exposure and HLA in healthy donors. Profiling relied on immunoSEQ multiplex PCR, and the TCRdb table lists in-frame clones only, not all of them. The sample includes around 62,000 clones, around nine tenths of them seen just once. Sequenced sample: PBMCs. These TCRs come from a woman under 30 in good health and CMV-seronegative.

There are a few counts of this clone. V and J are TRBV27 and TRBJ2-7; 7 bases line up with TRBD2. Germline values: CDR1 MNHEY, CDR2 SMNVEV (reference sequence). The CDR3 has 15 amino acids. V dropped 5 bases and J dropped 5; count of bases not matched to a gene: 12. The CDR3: CASSPPWGGEDEQYF. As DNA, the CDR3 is TGTGCCAGCAGTCCTCCCTGGGGGGGTGAAGACGAGCAGTACTTC.

The CDR3 here is CSVDRVLVTEAFF. The CDR3 DNA follows: TGCAGCGTTGACAGGGTATTGGTCACTGAAGCTTTCTTT. The chain combines TRBV29-1 with TRBJ1-1; TRBD1 might be the D (5 bases). This CDR3 is built from 13 residues. Germline loops: CDR1 SQVTM, CDR2 ANQGSEA. The ends were cut back, 3 bases at V and 4 bases at J, with 12 bases in the middle.

The CDR3 DNA reads TGCAGCGTTGAAGAAAACAGCTACGAGCAGTACTTC. Translated: CSVEENSYEQYF. The chain combines TRBV29-1 with TRBJ2-7, with no clear D. V lost 0 bases to trimming and J lost 3 bases, with 6 bases between them. This CDR3 is built from 12 residues. Germline V CDR1 and CDR2: SQVTM, ANQGSEA.

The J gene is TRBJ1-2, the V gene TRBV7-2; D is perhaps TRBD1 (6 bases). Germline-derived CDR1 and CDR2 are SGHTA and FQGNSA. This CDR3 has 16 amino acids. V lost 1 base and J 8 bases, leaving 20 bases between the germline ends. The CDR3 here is CASSLEGGALLRGYTF. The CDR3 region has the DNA TGTGCCAGCAGCTTAGAGGGGGGGGCCCTTCTTCGAGGCTACACCTTC.

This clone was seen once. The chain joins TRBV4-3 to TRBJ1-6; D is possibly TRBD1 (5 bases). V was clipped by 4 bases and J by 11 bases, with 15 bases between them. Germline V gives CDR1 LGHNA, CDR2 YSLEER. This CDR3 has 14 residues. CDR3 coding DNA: TGCGCCAGCAGCCCTCCGGGGGATGGGACACCCCTCCACTTT. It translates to CASSPPGDGTPLHF.

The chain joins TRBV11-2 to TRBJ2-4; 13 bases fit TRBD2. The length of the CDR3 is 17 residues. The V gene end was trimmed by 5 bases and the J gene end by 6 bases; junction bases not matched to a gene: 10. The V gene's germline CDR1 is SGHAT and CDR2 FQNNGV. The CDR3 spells CASSPQLAGGRGNIQYF. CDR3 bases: TGTGCCAGCAGCCCCCAACTAGCGGGGGGGCGAGGAAACATTCAGTACTTC.

The CDR3 spells CASSLVGTSDEQYF. The CDR3 bases are TGTGCCAGCAGCTTAGTAGGGACTAGCGACGAGCAGTACTTC. V gene TRBV11-1 combines with J gene TRBJ2-7; 10 bases line up with TRBD2. The CDR3 is made up of 14 amino acids. The ends lost 1 base at V and 5 bases at J; junction bases unmatched: 2. Germline V gene data show CDR1 as SGHAT and CDR2 as FQDESV (reference sequence).

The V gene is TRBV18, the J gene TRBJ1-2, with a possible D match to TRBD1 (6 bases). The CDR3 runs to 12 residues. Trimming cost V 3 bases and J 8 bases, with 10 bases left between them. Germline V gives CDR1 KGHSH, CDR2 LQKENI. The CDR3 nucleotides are TGTGCCAGCTCACCTAACAGGGAGGGCTACACCTTC. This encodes CASSPNREGYTF.

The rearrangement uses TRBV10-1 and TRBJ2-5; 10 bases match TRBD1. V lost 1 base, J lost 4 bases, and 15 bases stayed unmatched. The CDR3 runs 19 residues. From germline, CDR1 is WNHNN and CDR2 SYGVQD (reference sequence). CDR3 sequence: CASSELPGQGRGPAETQYF. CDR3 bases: TGCGCCAGCAGTGAGTTACCGGGACAGGGGAGGGGGCCGGCAGAGACCCAGTACTTC.

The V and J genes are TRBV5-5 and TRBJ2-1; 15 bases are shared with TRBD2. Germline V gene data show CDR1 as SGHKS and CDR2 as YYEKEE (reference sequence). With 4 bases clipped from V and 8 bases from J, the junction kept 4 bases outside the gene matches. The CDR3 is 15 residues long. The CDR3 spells CASSPGLAGGYEQFF. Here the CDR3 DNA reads TGTGCCAGCAGCCCCGGACTAGCGGGAGGGTATGAGCAGTTCTTC.

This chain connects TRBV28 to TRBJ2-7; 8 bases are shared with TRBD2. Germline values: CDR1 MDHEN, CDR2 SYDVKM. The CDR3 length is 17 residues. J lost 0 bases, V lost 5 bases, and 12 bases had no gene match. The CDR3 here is CASSPPWTSRDSYEQYF. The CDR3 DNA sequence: TGTGCCAGCAGTCCCCCTTGGACTAGCCGAGACTCCTACGAGCAGTACTTC. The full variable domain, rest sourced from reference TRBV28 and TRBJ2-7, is DVKVTQSSRYLVKRTGEKVFLECVQDMDHENMFWYRQDPGLGLRLIYFSYDVKMKEKGDIPEGYSVSREKKERFSLILESASTNQTSMYLCASSPPWTSRDSYEQYFGPGTRLTVT.

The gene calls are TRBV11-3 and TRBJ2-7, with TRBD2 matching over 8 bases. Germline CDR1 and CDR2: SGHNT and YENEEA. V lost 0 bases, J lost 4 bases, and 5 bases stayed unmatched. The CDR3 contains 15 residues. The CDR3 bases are TGTGCCAGCAGCTTAGAAGGGACTAGTCTTTACGAGCAGTACTTC. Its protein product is CASSLEGTSLYEQYF. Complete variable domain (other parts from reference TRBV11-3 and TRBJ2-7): EAGVVQSPRYKIIEKKQPVAFWCNPISGHNTLYWYLQNLGQGPELLIRYENEEAVDDSQLPKDRFSAERLKGVDSTLKIQPAELGDSAVYLCASSLEGTSLYEQYFGPGTRLTVT.

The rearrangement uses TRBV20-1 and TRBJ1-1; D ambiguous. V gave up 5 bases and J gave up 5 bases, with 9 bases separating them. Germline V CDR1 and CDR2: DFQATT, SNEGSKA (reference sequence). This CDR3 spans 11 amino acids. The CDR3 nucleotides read TGCAGTGCTCCCAGAGGAACTGAAGCTTTCTTT. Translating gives CSAPRGTEAFF.

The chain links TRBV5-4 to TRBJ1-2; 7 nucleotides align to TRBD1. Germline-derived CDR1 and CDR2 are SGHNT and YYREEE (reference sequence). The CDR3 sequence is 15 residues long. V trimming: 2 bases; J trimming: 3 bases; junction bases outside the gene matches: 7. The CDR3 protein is CASSLGGGKDYGYTF. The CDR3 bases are TGTGCCAGCAGCTTAGGAGGGGGCAAAGACTATGGCTACACCTTC.

The CDR3, as DNA: TGTGCCAGCAGTGATCGGCCCGGGGTTGGTGAAGCTTTCTTT. It is translated as CASSDRPGVGEAFF. The J gene is TRBJ1-1, the V gene TRBV2; D gene ambiguous. The CDR3 spans 14 residues. The V end was cut by 3 bases, the J end by 7 bases, with 15 bases between. Germline CDR1 SNHLY, CDR2 FYNNEI.

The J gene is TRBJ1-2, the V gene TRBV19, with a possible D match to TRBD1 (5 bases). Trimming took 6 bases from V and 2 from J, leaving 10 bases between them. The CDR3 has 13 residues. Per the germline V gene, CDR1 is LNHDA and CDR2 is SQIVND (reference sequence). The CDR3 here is CASSPPGNYGYTF. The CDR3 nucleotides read TGTGCCAGTAGCCCCCCAGGGAACTATGGCTACACCTTC.